This TCR beta chain was observed in a study of T-cell memory formation after mild COVID-19. With constant-segment primers, 5'RACE yielded cDNA libraries of TCR alpha and TCR beta that carried sample barcodes and UMIs. TCRdb passed the 5' RACE reads through MiXCR, listing each CDR3 protein once. This table holds fewer than 550,000 distinct CDR3 sequences, around 20% found once. V was shortened by 4 bases and J by 5 bases, with 13 bases between the two germline ends. Germline CDR1 is SGHRS and CDR2 is YFSETQ. The CDR3 consists of 14 residues. This clonotype was seen only a few times. The origin of this receptor is an adult woman who had mild COVID-19 (a few samples of this study predate the infection). Cell type and time point are not known. The chain employs TRBV5-1 and TRBJ2-4; tentatively, D is TRBD2 (5 bases). Material: PBMCs or a T cell subset sorted from them (not recorded which). CDR3 amino acids: CASSPRVGENIQYF. The CDR3, as DNA: TGCGCCAGCAGCCCTCGGGTGGGAGAAAACATTCAGTACTTC.